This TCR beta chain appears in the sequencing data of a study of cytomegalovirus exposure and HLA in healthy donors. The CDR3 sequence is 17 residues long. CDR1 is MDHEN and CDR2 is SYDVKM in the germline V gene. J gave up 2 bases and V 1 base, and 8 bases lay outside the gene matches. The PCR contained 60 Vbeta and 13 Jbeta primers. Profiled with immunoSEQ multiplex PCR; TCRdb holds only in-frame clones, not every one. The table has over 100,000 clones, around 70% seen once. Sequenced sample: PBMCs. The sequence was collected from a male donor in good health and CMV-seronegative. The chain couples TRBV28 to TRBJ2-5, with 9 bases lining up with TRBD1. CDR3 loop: CASSLSAGTGNQETQYF. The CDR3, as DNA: TGTGCCAGCAGTTTATCGGCCGGGACAGGGAATCAAGAGACCCAGTACTTC.